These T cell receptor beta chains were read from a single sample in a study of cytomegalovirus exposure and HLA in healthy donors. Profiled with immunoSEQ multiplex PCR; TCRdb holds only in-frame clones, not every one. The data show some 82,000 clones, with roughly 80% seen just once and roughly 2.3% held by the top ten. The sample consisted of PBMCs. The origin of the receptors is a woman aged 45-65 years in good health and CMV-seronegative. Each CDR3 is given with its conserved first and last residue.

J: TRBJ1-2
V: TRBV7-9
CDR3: CASSFSNRAQGYTF

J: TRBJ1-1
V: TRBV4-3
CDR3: CASSQDLWDTLLITEAFF

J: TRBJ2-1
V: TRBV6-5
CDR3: CASRRQERYNEQFF

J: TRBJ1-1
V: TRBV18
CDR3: CASSPTVNTEAFF

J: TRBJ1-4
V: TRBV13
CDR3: CASSFRGTENEKLFF

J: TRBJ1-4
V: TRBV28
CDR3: CASSGRGHYNEKLFF

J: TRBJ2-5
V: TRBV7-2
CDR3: CASSLGSGDLETQYF

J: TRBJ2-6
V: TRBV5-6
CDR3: CASSLLSSGANVLTF

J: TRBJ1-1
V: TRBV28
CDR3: CASSDSGFNTEAFF

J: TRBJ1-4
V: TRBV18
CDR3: CASSRSGATLEKLFF

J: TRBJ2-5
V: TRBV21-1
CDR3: CASPLTLYQETQYF

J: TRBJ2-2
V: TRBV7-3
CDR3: CASSPQGPPAGELFF

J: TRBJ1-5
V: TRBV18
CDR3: CASSMQFSNQPQHF

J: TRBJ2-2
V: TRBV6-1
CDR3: CASSERRAGRTGELFF

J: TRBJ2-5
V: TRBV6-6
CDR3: CASSYPALGSSETQYF

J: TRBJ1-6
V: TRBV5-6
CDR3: CASSSGQGFNSPLHF

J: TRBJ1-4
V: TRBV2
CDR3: CASSEARGGAEF

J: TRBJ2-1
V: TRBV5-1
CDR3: CASSYRASGYNEQFF

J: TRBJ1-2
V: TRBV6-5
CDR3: CASSYAREGYGYTF

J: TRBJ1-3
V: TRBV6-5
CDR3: CASSLGQGPGNTIYF

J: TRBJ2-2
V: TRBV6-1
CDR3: CATQAPNTGELFF

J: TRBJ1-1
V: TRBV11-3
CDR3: CASSSIQGGTEAFF

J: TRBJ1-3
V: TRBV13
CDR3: CASSIPSSGNTIYF

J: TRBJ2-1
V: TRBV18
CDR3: CASSPDRASYNEQFF

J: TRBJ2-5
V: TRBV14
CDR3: CASSLRIGGPAEETQYF

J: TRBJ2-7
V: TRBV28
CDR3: CASSPVGSGRTGYEQYF

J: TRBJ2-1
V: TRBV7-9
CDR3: CASSLVLDEQFF

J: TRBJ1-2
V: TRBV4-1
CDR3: CASSQGEGTSYGYTF

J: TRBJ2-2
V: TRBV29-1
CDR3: CSVEENSGGELFF

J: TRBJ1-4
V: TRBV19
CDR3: CASRRQGLNEKLFF

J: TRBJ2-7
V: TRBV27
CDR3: CASSLWGSSYEQYF

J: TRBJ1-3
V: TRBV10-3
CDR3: CAIMRTGTSGNTIYF

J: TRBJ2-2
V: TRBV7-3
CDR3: CASSLNPLGVGSGELFF

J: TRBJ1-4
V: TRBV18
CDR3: CASSPKDRGRVGEKLFF

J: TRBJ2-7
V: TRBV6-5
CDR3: CASSRGGTLYEQYF

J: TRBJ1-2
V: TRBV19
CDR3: CASSNRESGYTF

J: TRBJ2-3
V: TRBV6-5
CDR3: CASSAVQGVTQYF